The 22 T cell receptor beta chains below all came from one sample that was sequenced in a study of T cells in Graves' hyperthyroidism and ophthalmopathy. Authors of the study amplified TCR beta CDR3 regions from RNA transcripts. HTBI primers were used for first-round RT-PCR of the TCR CDR3. MiXCR, run by TCRdb on the multiplex PCR reads, gives a single entry per CDR3 protein. The sample contains over 300,000 distinct CDR3 sequences, roughly 15% of which appear only once. Sequenced sample: blood. These receptors originate from a woman aged 40 to 50 with Graves' ophthalmopathy.

About this clonotype itself: A much bigger clone sits one base away, suggesting this may be a read error. V gene TRBV20-1 combines with J gene TRBJ2-7; the match to TRBD2 covers 14 bases. The J call is in doubt because the DNA end fits TRBJ2-1 better. CDR1 and CDR2 (germline): DFQATT, SNEGSKA (reference sequence). This CDR3 has 15 residues. CDR3 nucleotide sequence: TGCAGTGCCCCAAATGGACTAGCGGGGGGATACGAGCAGTTCTTC. As protein: CSAPNGLAGGYEQFF.

J is TRBJ1-1 and V is TRBV7-9; no clear D. There are 14 residues in the CDR3. V lost 5 bases, J lost 4 bases, and 14 bases lay in between. Germline V lookup: CDR1 SEHNR, CDR2 FQNEAQ (reference sequence). Here the CDR3 reads CASSLRAESTEAFF. The CDR3 DNA reads as TGTGCCAGCAGCCTACGGGCGGAAAGCACTGAAGCTTTCTTT.

This clonotype appeared many times. The chain carries TRBV27 and TRBJ2-1; 9 positions match TRBD2. This CDR3 has 17 amino acids. Germline lookup yields CDR1 MNHEY and CDR2 SMNVEV (reference sequence). Germline trimming cut 1 base from V and 9 bases from J; bases unmatched to any gene: 13. DNA for the CDR3: TGTGCCAGCAGTTTATACCCCGGGGTAGCGGGAGTGGGTGAGCAGTTCTTC. Protein sequence: CASSLYPGVAGVGEQFF.

This clonotype has a handful of counts. V usage is TRBV28 and J usage is TRBJ2-5; D unresolved. CDR3 length: 18 amino acids. The germline CDR1 and CDR2 sequences are MDHEN and SYDVKM. The ends were cut back, 4 bases at V and 4 bases at J, with 25 bases in the middle. CDR3 in amino acids: CASSSSGIIGVISETQYF. CDR3 nucleotides: TGTGCCAGCAGTTCATCTGGTATCATTGGGGTGATATCAGAGACCCAGTACTTC.

This clonotype was detected many times. The chain recombines TRBV11-3 with TRBJ2-5; D possibly corresponds to TRBD1 (6 bases). Trimming cost V 7 bases and J 1 base, with 10 bases left between them. From germline, CDR1 is SGHNT and CDR2 YENEEA. This CDR3 comprises 13 residues. In nucleotides, the CDR3 is TGTGCCAGCACCCGGGACACCCAAGAGACCCAGTACTTC. The encoded protein is CASTRDTQETQYF. Based on the CDR3 plus reference TRBV11-3 and TRBJ2-5, the full variable domain is EAGVVQSPRYKIIEKKQPVAFWCNPISGHNTLYWYLQNLGQGPELLIRYENEEAVDDSQLPKDRFSAERLKGVDSTLKIQPAELGDSAVYLCASTRDTQETQYFGPGTRLLVL.

This clonotype appeared many times. This chain joins TRBV27 and TRBJ2-7, with 8 bases fitting TRBD2. The length of the CDR3 is 14 residues. Germline trimming cut 5 bases from V and 3 bases from J; bases unmatched to any gene: 6. CDR1 and CDR2 (germline): MNHEY, SMNVEV (reference sequence). The CDR3 DNA sequence: TGTGCCAGCAGTCTGCGGACTAGCTTCTACGAGCAGTACTTC. Translated: CASSLRTSFYEQYF.

This clonotype occurred a few times. The chain uses TRBV7-9 and TRBJ1-3; 9 nucleotides line up with TRBD1. This CDR3 is built from 19 residues. The V segment lost 1 base and the J segment 3 bases; nucleotides outside the gene matches: 13. Looked up from germline, CDR1 is SEHNR and CDR2 is FQNEAQ (reference sequence). CDR3 coding DNA: TGTGCCAGCAGCTTAGAAGAGACTTTTACAGGGGGCGATGGAAACACCATATATTTT. Its protein is CASSLEETFTGGDGNTIYF.

This sequence joins TRBV5-1 and TRBJ1-4; D is unclear. Germline CDR1 and CDR2: SGHRS and YFSETQ. V was shortened by 0 bases and J by 3 bases, with 6 bases between the two germline ends. This CDR3 spans 14 amino acids. The CDR3 sequence is CASSLDLPNEKLFF. The CDR3 nucleotides are TGCGCCAGCAGCTTGGATTTGCCTAATGAAAAACTGTTTTTT.

This clonotype was observed a handful of times. This clone may be a read error of a much larger clone one base away. V and J are TRBV7-9 and TRBJ1-1; possibly TRBD1 for D (5 bases). The CDR3 covers 15 residues. Germline-derived CDR1 and CDR2 are SEHNR and FQNEAQ (reference sequence). CDR3 residues: CASSLGGRINTEASF. CDR3 nucleotides: TGTGCCAGCAGCTTAGGGGGCAGAATTAACACTGAAGCTTCCTTT.

In its sample, this clonotype was seen many times. This chain connects TRBV30 to TRBJ1-1; D is unresolved. This CDR3 has 13 amino acids. Germline assignment: CDR1 GTSNPN and CDR2 SVGIG (reference sequence). The ends were cut back, 5 bases at V and 3 bases at J, with 13 bases in the middle. The CDR3 DNA sequence: TGTGCCTGGGAAGAGAATTTGGACACTGAAGCTTTCTTT. This sequence encodes CAWEENLDTEAFF.

This clonotype was recorded many times. This chain connects TRBV2 to TRBJ1-2; 7 bases match TRBD1. The CDR3 spans 13 residues. V was pared by 5 bases and J by 6 bases, with 6 bases of the junction left unmatched. Germline V gene data show CDR1 as SNHLY and CDR2 as FYNNEI. CDR3 protein: CASSLTGSDGYTF. The CDR3 nucleotides are TGTGCCAGCAGTTTGACAGGGAGTGATGGCTACACCTTC.

This clonotype was counted between two and nine times. The chain carries TRBV20-1 and TRBJ1-6; 7 bases line up with TRBD1. V trimming: 4 bases; J trimming: 10 bases; junction bases outside the gene matches: 13. The V gene's germline CDR1 is DFQATT and CDR2 SNEGSKA (reference sequence). This CDR3 comprises 15 residues. The CDR3 loop is CSATEPGQRSSPLHF. The CDR3 DNA follows: TGCAGTGCTACGGAACCGGGACAGAGGTCCTCACCCCTCCACTTT.

In its sample, this clonotype was seen a few times. This chain uses TRBV4-1 with TRBJ1-3; D gene ambiguous. Germline CDR1 reads MGHRA; CDR2 reads YSYEKL. CDR3 length: 13 amino acids. Trimming removed 1 base from V and 6 bases from J, with 7 bases in between. The CDR3 here is CASSQGGANTIYF. For the CDR3, the DNA is TGCGCCAGCAGCCAAGGCGGAGCAAACACCATATATTTT.

This clonotype was picked up many times. V gene TRBV2 combines with J gene TRBJ2-7; possible D gene TRBD2, 6 bases. The CDR3 loop spans 13 amino acids. In germline, CDR1 is SNHLY, CDR2 FYNNEI. Trimming shortened V by 5 bases and J by 3 bases, and 11 bases separated the two germline ends. As DNA, the CDR3 is TGTGCCAGCAGTTTTAGCGGATTCTACGAGCAGTACTTC. Its protein product is CASSFSGFYEQYF.

This clonotype was picked up a small number of times. The gene calls are TRBV20-1 and TRBJ1-1, with a tentative D call TRBD1 (5 bases). The CDR3 is 13 amino acids. V lost 5 bases to trimming and J lost 0 bases, with 10 bases between them. The germline CDR1 and CDR2 sequences are DFQATT and SNEGSKA (reference sequence). This chain's CDR3 is CSARGAVNTEAFF. As DNA, the CDR3 is TGCAGTGCTCGCGGGGCCGTGAACACTGAAGCTTTCTTT.

This clonotype was seen many times. J is TRBJ1-4 and V is TRBV3-1; 8 nucleotides match TRBD1. The V gene's germline CDR1 is LGHDT and CDR2 YNNKEL (reference sequence). Trimming took 3 bases from V and 7 from J; bases not matched to a gene: 10. This CDR3 is built from 16 residues. In DNA, the CDR3 is TGTGCCAGCAGCCAGGGACAGGCCCAAACGCTTGAAAAACTGTTTTTT. Protein product: CASSQGQAQTLEKLFF. The full variable domain, its missing parts supplied by reference TRBV3-1 and TRBJ1-4, is DTAVSQTPKYLVTQMGNDKSIKCEQNLGHDTMYWYKQDSKKFLKIMFSYNNKELIINETVPNRFSPKSPDKAHLNLHINSLELGDSAVYFCASSQGQAQTLEKLFFGSGTQLSVL.

This chain links TRBV20-1 with TRBJ1-3; TRBD1 agrees at 7 bases. V lost 6 bases and J lost 1; bases outside the gene matches: 6. The CDR3 extends over 14 amino acids. CDR1 and CDR2 from the germline V gene are DFQATT and SNEGSKA (reference sequence). DNA of the CDR3: TGCAGTGCCCCGTCAGGGGGATCTGGAAACACCATATATTTT. Translation gives CSAPSGGSGNTIYF.

This clonotype was seen more than once but under ten times. The rearrangement links TRBV27 to TRBJ2-1, with TRBD2 matching 8 bases. This CDR3 region has 17 residues. Germline values: CDR1 MNHEY, CDR2 SMNVEV (reference sequence). Losses at the gene ends were 1 base for V and 5 bases for J; bases not matched to a gene: 10. The CDR3 DNA reads TGTGCCAGCAGTTTATTCCCTAGCGGGCGGACTAACAATGAGCAGTTCTTC. Translation: CASSLFPSGRTNNEQFF.

This clonotype was observed many times. This chain connects TRBV27 to TRBJ2-3; D may match TRBD1 or TRBD2 (6 bases each). This CDR3 region has 17 residues. Germline assignment: CDR1 MNHEY and CDR2 SMNVEV (reference sequence). V shed 5 bases and J shed 0 bases, with 18 bases lying between them. CDR3: CASSPTYRDFSTDTQYF. CDR3 nucleotide sequence: TGTGCCAGCAGTCCGACGTACAGGGACTTTAGCACAGATACGCAGTATTTT.

This clonotype was seen many times. V and J are TRBV2 and TRBJ2-5, with D unresolved. Deletions cut 8 bases from V and 2 bases from J, with 6 bases between. From germline, CDR1 is SNHLY and CDR2 FYNNEI. CDR3 size: 11 residues. CDR3 sequence (DNA): TGTGCCAGCGATCTACAAGAGACCCAGTACTTC. It translates to CASDLQETQYF. The variable domain in full, completed from reference TRBV2 and TRBJ2-5, reads EPEVTQTPSHQVTQMGQEVILRCVPISNHLYFYWYRQILGQKVEFLVSFYNNEISEKSEIFDDQFSVERPDGSNFTLKIRSTKLEDSAMYFCASDLQETQYFGPGTRLLVL.

This clonotype was detected ten times or more. The chain recombines TRBV20-1 with TRBJ1-2; a possible D gene is TRBD1 (6 bases). The CDR3 consists of 14 residues. V was cut by 6 bases and J by 0 bases, with 14 bases left in between. Germline values: CDR1 DFQATT, CDR2 SNEGSKA (reference sequence). CDR3 region: CSAKDRSSNYGYTF. CDR3 bases: TGCAGTGCGAAAGACAGGTCCTCTAACTATGGCTACACCTTC.

Points on this clonotype: A much more abundant neighbour one base away suggests this may be a read error. This chain joins TRBV7-6 and TRBJ2-1; D is perhaps TRBD1 (6 bases). The germline V gene has CDR1 SGHVS and CDR2 FNYEAQ. This CDR3 comprises 16 residues. CDR3 coding DNA: TGTGCCAGCAGCCCCCCAGGGGTACGGATCTACAATGAGCGGTTCTTC. This gives the protein CASSPPGVRIYNERFF.